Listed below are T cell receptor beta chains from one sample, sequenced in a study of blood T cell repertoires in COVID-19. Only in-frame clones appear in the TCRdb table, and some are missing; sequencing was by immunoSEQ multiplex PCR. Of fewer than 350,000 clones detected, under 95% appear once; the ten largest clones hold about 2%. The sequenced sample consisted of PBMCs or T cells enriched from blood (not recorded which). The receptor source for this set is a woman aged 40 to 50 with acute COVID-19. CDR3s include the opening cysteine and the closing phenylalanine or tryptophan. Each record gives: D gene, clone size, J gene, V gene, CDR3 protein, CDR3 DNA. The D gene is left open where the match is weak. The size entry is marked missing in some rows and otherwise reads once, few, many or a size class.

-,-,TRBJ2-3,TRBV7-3,CASSSPGDTQYF,TGTGCCAGCAGCTCCCCGGGAGATACGCAGTATTTT
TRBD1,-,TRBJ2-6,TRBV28,CASTAPGQGLSGANVLTF,TGTGCCAGCACCGCACCGGGACAGGGCCTCTCTGGGGCCAACGTCCTGACTTTC
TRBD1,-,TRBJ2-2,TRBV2,CASSLQGPGELFF,TGTGCCAGCAGCCTACAGGGGCCCGGGGAGCTGTTTTTT
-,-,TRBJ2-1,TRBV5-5,CASSLQGDPYNEQFF,TGTGCCAGCAGCTTACAGGGAGACCCCTACAATGAGCAGTTCTTC
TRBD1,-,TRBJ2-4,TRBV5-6,CASSPQGAAKNIQYF,TGTGCCAGCAGCCCACAGGGGGCTGCCAAAAACATTCAGTACTTC
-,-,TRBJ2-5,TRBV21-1,CASKHPGGRYQETQYF,TGTGCCAGCAAGCATCCTGGCGGGAGGTACCAAGAGACCCAGTACTTC
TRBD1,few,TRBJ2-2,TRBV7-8,CASSLVLQGHTGELFF,TGTGCCAGCAGCTTAGTTTTACAGGGGCACACCGGGGAGCTGTTTTTT
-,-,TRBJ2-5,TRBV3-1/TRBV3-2,CASSRGGTQYF,TGTGCCAGCAGCCGAGGGGGGACCCAGTACTTC
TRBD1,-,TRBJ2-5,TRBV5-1,CASSSGQVGQETQYF,TGCGCCAGCAGCTCAGGACAGGTCGGGCAAGAGACCCAGTACTTC
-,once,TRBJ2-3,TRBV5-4,CASNPGGVRDTQYF,TGTGCCAGCAACCCCGGAGGGGTGAGAGATACGCAGTATTTT
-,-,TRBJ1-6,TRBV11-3,CASSLDPNGLSPLHF,TGTGCCAGCAGCCTAGACCCAAATGGACTATCACCCCTCCACTTT
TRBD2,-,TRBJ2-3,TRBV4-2,CASSQDDGRAADTQYF,TGTGCCAGCAGCCAAGATGACGGGAGGGCCGCAGATACGCAGTATTTT
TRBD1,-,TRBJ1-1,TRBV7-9,CASSLGQGRGRTEAFF,TGTGCCAGCAGCTTAGGACAGGGGAGGGGTAGAACTGAAGCTTTCTTT
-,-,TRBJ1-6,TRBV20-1,CSASSRPGGSPLHF,TGCAGTGCTAGTTCCCGTCCGGGGGGGTCACCCCTCCACTTT
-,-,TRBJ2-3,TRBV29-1,CSAIPRQGTQYF,TGCAGCGCCATTCCCAGGCAGGGTACGCAGTATTTT
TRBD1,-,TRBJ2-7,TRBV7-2,CASSSLRGQGNYEQYF,TGTGCCAGCAGCTCTTTGAGGGGACAGGGGAATTACGAGCAGTACTTC
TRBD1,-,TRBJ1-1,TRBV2,CASSDLGQGAGNTEAFF,TGTGCCAGCAGTGACTTGGGACAGGGGGCCGGGAACACTGAAGCTTTCTTT
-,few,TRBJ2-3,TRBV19,CASSLGGISTDTQYF,TGTGCCAGTAGTCTCGGGGGAATTAGCACAGATACGCAGTATTTT
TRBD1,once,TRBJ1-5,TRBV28,CASSPTGVGNQPQHF,TGTGCCAGCAGTCCTACAGGGGTGGGAAATCAGCCCCAGCATTTT
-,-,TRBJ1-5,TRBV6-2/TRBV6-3,CASSGVQGGSNQPQHF,TGTGCCAGCAGTGGAGTCCAGGGAGGAAGCAATCAGCCCCAGCATTTT
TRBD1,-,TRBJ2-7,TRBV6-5,CASSRQGRYEQYF,TGTGCCAGCAGTAGACAGGGGCGTTACGAGCAGTACTTC
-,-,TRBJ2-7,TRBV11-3,CASSLTGPFYEQYF,TGTGCCAGCAGCTTAACAGGGCCTTTTTACGAGCAGTACTTC
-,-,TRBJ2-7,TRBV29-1,CSATPGFGEQYF,TGCAGCGCCACTCCCGGGTTTGGGGAGCAGTACTTC